This TCR beta chain was retrieved from a study of identical twins. In germline, CDR1 is LNHNV, CDR2 YYDKDF (reference sequence). The CDR3 covers 15 residues. Losses at the gene ends were 8 bases for V and 7 bases for J; bases not matched to a gene: 15. TCRdb re-called the 5' RACE reads with MiXCR, one entry per CDR3 protein. The data hold under 800,000 distinct CDR3 sequences, with 20% to 25% observed a single time. In addition, the sample was reused for a study of T cells expressing NK-cell markers.

This chain uses TRBV15 with TRBJ2-7; 9 bases align to TRBD1. This receptor was obtained from a woman under 30 in good health. Sequencing was done on a sample of PBMCs. CDR3 sequence: CATSRTGTGLQEQYF. The CDR3 nucleotides read TGTGCCACCTCCCGTACCGGGACAGGGCTTCAGGAGCAGTACTTC. Supplemented by reference TRBV15 and TRBJ2-7, the full variable domain reads DAMVIQNPRYQVTQFGKPVTLSCSQTLNHNVMYWYQQKSSQAPKLLFHYYDKDFNNEADTPDNFQSRRPNTSFCFLDIRSPGLGDTAMYLCATSRTGTGLQEQYFGPGTRLTVT.